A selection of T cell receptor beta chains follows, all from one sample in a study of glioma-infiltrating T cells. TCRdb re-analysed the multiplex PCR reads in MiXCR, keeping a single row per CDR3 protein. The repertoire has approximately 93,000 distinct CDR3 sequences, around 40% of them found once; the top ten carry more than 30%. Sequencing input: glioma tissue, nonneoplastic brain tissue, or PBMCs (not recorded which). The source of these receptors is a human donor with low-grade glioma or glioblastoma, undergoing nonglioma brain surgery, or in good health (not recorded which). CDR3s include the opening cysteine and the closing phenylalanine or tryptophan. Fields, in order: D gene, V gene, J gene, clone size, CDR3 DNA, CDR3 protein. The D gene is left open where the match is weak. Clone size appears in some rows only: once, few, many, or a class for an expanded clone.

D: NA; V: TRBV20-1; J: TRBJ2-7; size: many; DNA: TGCAGTGCCGACAGGAGCTCCTACGAGCAGTACTTC; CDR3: CSADRSSYEQYF
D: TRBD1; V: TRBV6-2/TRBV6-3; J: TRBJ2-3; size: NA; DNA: TGTGCCAGTACTTTCAGGGGGCGGCAGTATTTT; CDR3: CASTFRGRQYF
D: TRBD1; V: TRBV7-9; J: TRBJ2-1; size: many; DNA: TGTGCCAGCAGCCCTTGGACAGGGCCCAATGAGCAGTTCTTC; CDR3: CASSPWTGPNEQFF
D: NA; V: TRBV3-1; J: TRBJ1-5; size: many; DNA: TGTGCCAGCAGCTCGAAGAGCAATCAGCCCCAGCATTTT; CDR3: CASSSKSNQPQHF
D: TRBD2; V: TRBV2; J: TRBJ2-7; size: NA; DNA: TGTGCCAGCAGCCCAACTAGCGGGAGGGCCAACGAGCAGTACTTC; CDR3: CASSPTSGRANEQYF
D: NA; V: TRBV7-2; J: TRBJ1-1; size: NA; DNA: TGTGCCAGCAGCCAACACTCAGGAGCTTTCTTT; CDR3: CASSQHSGAFF
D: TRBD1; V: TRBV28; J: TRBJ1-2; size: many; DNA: TGTGCCAGCCTTCGGACAGGGGGTGGTGGGTTTCAGGGCTACACCTTC; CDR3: CASLRTGGGGFQGYTF
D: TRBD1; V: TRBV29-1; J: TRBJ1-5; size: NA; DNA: TGCAGCGTTGCGGACAGGGGGGGTCGAAATCAGCCCCAGCATTTT; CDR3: CSVADRGGRNQPQHF
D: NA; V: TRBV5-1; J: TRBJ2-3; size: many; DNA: TGCGCCAGCAGCTCCGGTATCACAGATACGCAGTATTTT; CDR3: CASSSGITDTQYF
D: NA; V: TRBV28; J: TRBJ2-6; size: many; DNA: TGTGCCAGCAGTTTAGGCGGGCCTGGGGCCAACGTCCTGACTTTC; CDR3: CASSLGGPGANVLTF
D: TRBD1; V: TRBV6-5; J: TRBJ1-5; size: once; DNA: TGTGCCAGCAGTTACTCTGAGACAGGGCCCCTGTGTCCCCAGCATTTT; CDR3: CASSYSETGPLCPQHF
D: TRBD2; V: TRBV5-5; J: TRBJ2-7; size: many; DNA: TGTGCCAGCAGCCCGCGACAAGTACCGGGACTAGCGGGATCCTACGAGCAGTACTTC; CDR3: CASSPRQVPGLAGSYEQYF
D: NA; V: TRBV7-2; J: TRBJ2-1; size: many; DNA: TGTGCCAGCAGCTTGGCGACGGGTTCCTACAATGAGCAGTTCTTC; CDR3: CASSLATGSYNEQFF
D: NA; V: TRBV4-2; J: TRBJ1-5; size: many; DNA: TGTGCCAGCAGCCAAGCGTGGGATTTAGATCAGCCCCAGCATTTT; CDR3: CASSQAWDLDQPQHF
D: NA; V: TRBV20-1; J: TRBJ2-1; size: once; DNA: TGCAGTGCGCTGGAGGGCCTAGACGAGCAGTTCTTC; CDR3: CSALEGLDEQFF
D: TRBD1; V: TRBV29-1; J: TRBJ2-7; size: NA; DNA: TGCAGCGTTTACGGACAGGGGTCTTCCTACGAGCAGTACTTC; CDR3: CSVYGQGSSYEQYF
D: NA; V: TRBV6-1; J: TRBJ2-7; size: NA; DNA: TGTGTTAGCAGTGAATTTATGCAGTACTTC; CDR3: CVSSEFMQYF
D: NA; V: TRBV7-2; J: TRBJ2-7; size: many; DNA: TGTGCCAGCAGCCAGGGACCCTCCCGGGAGCAGTACTTC; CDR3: CASSQGPSREQYF
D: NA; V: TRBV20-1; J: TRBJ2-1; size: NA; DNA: TGCAGTGCTGGCCCACCGACGGACGCAGAGCAGTTCTTC; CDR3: CSAGPPTDAEQFF
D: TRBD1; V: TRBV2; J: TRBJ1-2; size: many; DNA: TGTGCCAGCAGTGAAGGACCGGGACAGCCCTATGGCTACACCTTC; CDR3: CASSEGPGQPYGYTF
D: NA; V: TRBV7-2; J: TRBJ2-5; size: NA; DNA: TGTGCCAGCAGCTTATTATCCGGACGCACAGAGACCCAGTACTTC; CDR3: CASSLLSGRTETQYF
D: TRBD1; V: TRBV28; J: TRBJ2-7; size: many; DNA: TGTGCCAGCAGTTCCAGGGGGACGAGCTCCTACGAGCAGTACTTC; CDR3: CASSSRGTSSYEQYF
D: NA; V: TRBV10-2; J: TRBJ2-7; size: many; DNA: TGCGCCAGCAGTTCCACTCAGAGCACAGGGTCCTACGAGCAGTACTTC; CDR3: CASSSTQSTGSYEQYF
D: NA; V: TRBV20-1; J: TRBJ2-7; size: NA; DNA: TGCAGTGCCGTCCCCCAGAGAGGGTACTACCAGCAGTACTTC; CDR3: CSAVPQRGYYQQYF
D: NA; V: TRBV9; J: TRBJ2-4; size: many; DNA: TGTGCCAGCAGCTCTTCCGGGGCGACAAACATTCAGTACTTC; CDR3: CASSSSGATNIQYF